This T cell receptor beta chain was retrieved from a study of T-cell reconstitution after alpha-beta-depleted transplantation in children. Broader study findings: By about two months after transplant, alpha-beta T cells reportedly arose from several hundred graft clones that had expanded. Surviving thymic progenitors and recipient T cells were the source of high TCRbeta diversity at day 60 in some patients. T-cell counts and diversity at one year post-transplant came mainly from newly produced T cells.

A library of TCRbeta sequences, prepared with unique molecular identifiers, was generated. TCRdb processed the PCR reads anew with MiXCR; each CDR3 protein has one entry. Seen here are hundreds of thousands of distinct CDR3 sequences, 10% to 15% observed once, and the top ten hold approximately 2.1%. This clonotype appeared many times. Its matching antigen is unknown. The CDR3 contains 10 residues. CDR1 ENHRY and CDR2 SYGVKD come from the germline V gene. V was shortened by 5 bases and J by 6 bases, with 3 bases between the two germline ends. Sequenced material: PBMCs, mostly from graft donor cells, taken 360 days after TCRalphabeta/CD19-depleted stem cell transplant. This receptor was obtained from a male patient younger than 18 who had a stem cell transplant for acute myeloid leukemia, so the T cells may come from the graft donor. The gene calls are TRBV10-3 and TRBJ2-3; D uncertain. The CDR3 DNA follows: TGTGCCATCAGTATTGATACGCAGTATTTT. This translates into CAISIDTQYF.